A single sample is the source of the 22 T cell receptor beta chains below, sequenced in a study of blood T cell repertoires in COVID-19. Generated by immunoSEQ multiplex PCR, the TCRdb table keeps only in-frame clones and is missing some. This sample has over 150,000 clones, with roughly 84% found just once. Material for sequencing was peripheral blood. The origin of the receptors is a woman older than 75 with active or convalescent COVID-19.

The rearrangement joins TRBV3-1 (or the pseudogene TRBV3-2) to TRBJ1-2; D might be TRBD1 (6 bases). From germline, CDR1 is LGHDT and CDR2 YNNKEL (reference sequence). Trimming took 3 bases from V and 7 from J, leaving 12 bases between them. This CDR3 is built from 13 residues. CDR3 in DNA: TGTGCCAGCAGCCATAGGGGGGAGGGTGGCTACACCTTC. Amino acids: CASSHRGEGGYTF.

The V gene is TRBV28, the J gene TRBJ1-6; D is unclear. This CDR3 contains 15 residues. The V end was cut by 6 bases, the J end by 5 bases, with 14 bases between. Germline assignment: CDR1 MDHEN and CDR2 SYDVKM. The chain's CDR3 is CASSPQTRNNSPLHF. Here the CDR3 DNA reads TGTGCCAGCAGCCCCCAGACAAGGAATAATTCACCCCTCCACTTT.

This clone was seen more than once but under ten times. The chain is built from TRBV3-1 (or the pseudogene TRBV3-2) and TRBJ2-7; D perhaps matches TRBD2 (5 bases). The germline V and J ends were trimmed by 6 bases and 6 bases, with 18 bases remaining between them. CDR3 length equals 14 residues. From germline, CDR1 is LGHDT and CDR2 YNNKEL (reference sequence). The CDR3 is CASSPLVGAGEQYF. CDR3 in DNA: TGTGCCAGCAGTCCACTAGTGGGAGCTGGCGAGCAGTACTTC.

V usage is TRBV6-6 and J usage is TRBJ1-4; D gene ambiguous. V was clipped by 2 bases and J by 6 bases, with 16 bases between them. Germline lookup yields CDR1 MNHNY and CDR2 SVGAGI (reference sequence). This CDR3 spans 16 amino acids. This CDR3 reads CASSYGRDGLDEKLFF. In nucleotides, the CDR3 is TGTGCCAGCAGTTACGGGCGAGACGGTTTAGATGAAAAACTGTTTTTT.

V and J are TRBV28 and TRBJ1-1; TRBD1 is a possible D gene (6 bases). This CDR3 region has 15 residues. Germline V CDR1 and CDR2: MDHEN, SYDVKM. V was trimmed by 4 bases and J by 4 bases, leaving 16 bases between them. CDR3 protein: CASSSGGLVGTEAFF. As DNA, the CDR3 is TGTGCCAGCAGTTCGGGGGGCTTGGTTGGCACTGAAGCTTTCTTT.

J is TRBJ2-5 and V is TRBV29-1, with TRBD2 as a possible D gene (6 bases). CDR3 length equals 13 residues. Per the germline V gene, CDR1 is SQVTM and CDR2 is ANQGSEA. The ends were cut back, 5 bases at V and 2 bases at J, with 12 bases in the middle. This CDR3 is CSVRRDLQETQYF. For the CDR3, the DNA is TGCAGCGTTCGTCGGGACTTACAAGAGACCCAGTACTTC. The full variable domain, rest sourced from reference TRBV29-1 and TRBJ2-5, is SAVISQKPSRDICQRGTSLTIQCQVDSQVTMMFWYRQQPGQSLTLIATANQGSEATYESGFVIDKFPISRPNLTFSTLTVSNMSPEDSSIYLCSVRRDLQETQYFGPGTRLLVL.

The chain recombines TRBV6-6 with TRBJ2-3, with 8 bases lining up with TRBD1. Trimming at V came to 6 bases and at J to 3 bases, leaving 8 bases not matched to a gene. CDR1 MNHNY and CDR2 SVGAGI come from the germline V gene (reference sequence). The CDR3 has 15 residues. CDR3 coding DNA: TGTGCCAGCAGGCGGACAGGGAGTGCGACAGATACGCAGTATTTT. The encoded protein is CASRRTGSATDTQYF.

This clone has a handful of counts. The DNA of the CDR3 is TGTGCCAGCTCACCACCGGACAGGGTTAGGACTGAAGCTTTCTTT. Its translation is CASSPPDRVRTEAFF. The chain employs TRBV18 and TRBJ1-1, with 8 nucleotides matching TRBD1. CDR3 length: 15 amino acids. V was pared by 0 bases and J by 5 bases, with 5 bases of the junction left unmatched. Germline values: CDR1 KGHSH, CDR2 LQKENI.

The rearrangement links TRBV5-1 to TRBJ1-3, with D perhaps TRBD1 (6 bases). Germline CDR1 reads SGHRS; CDR2 reads YFSETQ. The CDR3 is 15 amino acids. Deletions cut 3 bases from V and 0 bases from J, with 10 bases between. The CDR3 protein is CASSSGGASGNTIYF. In DNA, the CDR3 is TGCGCCAGCAGCTCCGGGGGGGCCTCTGGAAACACCATATATTTT.

This chain joins TRBV2 and TRBJ2-3, with 8 bases identical to TRBD2. CDR3 length: 16 residues. Germline V gene sequence: CDR1 SNHLY, CDR2 FYNNEI. Trimming cost V 6 bases and J 0 bases; bases outside gene matches: 8. Written as DNA, the CDR3 is TGTGCCAGCAGCGGGAGGGAGATTTCTAGCACAGATACGCAGTATTTT. Translated, it gives CASSGREISSTDTQYF.

V gene TRBV5-4 combines with J gene TRBJ2-1, with 8 bases aligning to TRBD2. Germline V gives CDR1 SGHNT, CDR2 YYREEE (reference sequence). The V segment lost 4 bases and the J segment 0 bases; nucleotides outside the gene matches: 6. The CDR3 runs to 16 residues. The CDR3 protein is CASSPDAGGSYNEQFF. CDR3 sequence (DNA): TGTGCCAGCAGCCCCGATGCGGGAGGCTCCTACAATGAGCAGTTCTTC.

The chain has TRBV19 and TRBJ2-1, with 9 bases that match TRBD2. CDR3 length: 14 residues. Germline V gene sequence: CDR1 LNHDA, CDR2 SQIVND (reference sequence). Trimming took 6 bases from V and 3 from J; bases not matched to a gene: 3. This CDR3 is CASRSSGSYNEQFF. The CDR3 bases are TGTGCCAGTAGGAGTAGCGGGAGCTACAATGAGCAGTTCTTC. Complete variable domain (other parts from reference TRBV19 and TRBJ2-1): DGGITQSPKYLFRKEGQNVTLSCEQNLNHDAMYWYRQDPGQGLRLIYYSQIVNDFQKGDIAEGYSVSREKKESFPLTVTSAQKNPTAFYLCASRSSGSYNEQFFGPGTRLTVL.

The V and J genes are TRBV10-3 and TRBJ2-2; 8 bases match TRBD1. V lost 6 bases to trimming and J lost 6 bases; unmatched junction nucleotides: 3. The CDR3 consists of 13 residues. Germline CDR1 ENHRY, CDR2 SYGVKD. The CDR3 DNA sequence: TGTGCCATCAGGGGGGACAGGTCCGGGGAGCTGTTTTTT. Translation: CAIRGDRSGELFF.

For the CDR3, the DNA is TGTGCCAGTGGACGGACAGGGAGCGCTGAAGCTTTCTTT. This translates into CASGRTGSAEAFF. The chain links TRBV7-8 to TRBJ1-1; 8 bases are a match to TRBD1. The junction had 9 bases not matched to a gene; V was cut back by 9 bases and J by 6 bases. The length of the CDR3 is 13 residues. Germline-derived CDR1 and CDR2 are SGHVS and FQNEAQ.

The rearrangement links TRBV2 to TRBJ2-7; a weak D match, TRBD1 (5 bases). Germline CDR1 reads SNHLY; CDR2 reads FYNNEI. CDR3 length: 12 amino acids. V lost 6 bases to trimming and J lost 5 bases, with 11 bases between them. This CDR3 is CASSDDRDEQYF. The DNA for the CDR3 is TGTGCCAGCAGCGACGACAGAGACGAGCAGTACTTC.

This chain's CDR3 is CASRPRDSQYGYTF. CDR3 DNA: TGTGCCAGCAGGCCCCGGGACAGCCAATATGGCTACACCTTC. V is TRBV3-1 (or the pseudogene TRBV3-2) and J is TRBJ1-2; 7 bases agree with TRBD1. The CDR3 length is 14 residues. The germline V gene encodes CDR1 LGHDT and CDR2 YNNKEL (reference sequence). Germline trimming cut 6 bases from V and 5 bases from J; bases unmatched to any gene: 9.

This clone was recorded once. This chain's CDR3 is CASSLMVDHEQYF. The CDR3, as DNA: TGTGCCAGCAGCTTAATGGTAGATCACGAGCAGTACTTC. The J gene is TRBJ2-7, the V gene TRBV11-2; D is unresolved. The V gene lost 2 bases and the J gene lost 5 bases, with 10 bases spanning the gap. The CDR3 loop spans 13 amino acids. Germline CDR1 is SGHAT and CDR2 is FQNNGV.

The V gene is TRBV4-2, the J gene TRBJ1-5; the D is unclear. The V gene lost 4 bases and the J gene lost 0 bases, with 10 bases spanning the gap. Germline CDR1 is LGHNA and CDR2 is YNFKEQ. The CDR3 has 15 residues. The CDR3 DNA reads TGTGCCAGCAGCCCATTCCAACATAGCAATCAGCCCCAGCATTTT. It translates to CASSPFQHSNQPQHF.

The chain links TRBV11-1 to TRBJ1-2; 8 nucleotides agree with TRBD1. Germline CDR1 and CDR2: SGHAT and FQDESV (reference sequence). The trim removed 5 bases at V and 7 bases at J, leaving 9 bases unmatched. The CDR3 is made up of 14 amino acids. As DNA, the CDR3 is TGTGCCAGCAGCCCCCAATCAGGGGGCTCTGGCTACACCTTC. This codes for CASSPQSGGSGYTF.

The V and J genes are TRBV28 and TRBJ2-3, with D tentatively TRBD2 (5 bases). Germline V gives CDR1 MDHEN, CDR2 SYDVKM. This CDR3 comprises 14 residues. The V gene lost 7 bases and the J gene lost 2 bases, with 13 bases spanning the gap. Here the CDR3 reads CASTNGILTDTQYF. Here the CDR3 DNA reads TGTGCCAGCACAAACGGGATACTCACAGATACGCAGTATTTT. The whole variable domain, remainder taken from reference TRBV28 and TRBJ2-3, is DVKVTQSSRYLVKRTGEKVFLECVQDMDHENMFWYRQDPGLGLRLIYFSYDVKMKEKGDIPEGYSVSREKKERFSLILESASTNQTSMYLCASTNGILTDTQYFGPGTRLTVL.

CDR3 residues: CASSHPGGAKYEQYF. The CDR3 coding sequence is TGTGCCAGCAGCCATCCGGGAGGGGCGAAATACGAGCAGTACTTC. The chain recombines TRBV3-1 (or the pseudogene TRBV3-2) with TRBJ2-7; 8 nucleotides align to TRBD2. Germline V gene data show CDR1 as LGHDT and CDR2 as YNNKEL (reference sequence). V shed 3 bases, J shed 4 bases, and the junction held 8 bases outside the gene matches. The CDR3 extends over 15 amino acids.

In its sample, this clone was seen once. J is TRBJ1-1 and V is TRBV28; TRBD1 matches at 10 bases. CDR3 length: 15 residues. The junction had 5 bases not matched to a gene; V was cut back by 3 bases and J by 4 bases. Looked up from germline, CDR1 is MDHEN and CDR2 is SYDVKM. The CDR3 region has the DNA TGTGCCAGCAGTTTGTGGACAGGGGGGAGCACTGAAGCTTTCTTT. It encodes CASSLWTGGSTEAFF.